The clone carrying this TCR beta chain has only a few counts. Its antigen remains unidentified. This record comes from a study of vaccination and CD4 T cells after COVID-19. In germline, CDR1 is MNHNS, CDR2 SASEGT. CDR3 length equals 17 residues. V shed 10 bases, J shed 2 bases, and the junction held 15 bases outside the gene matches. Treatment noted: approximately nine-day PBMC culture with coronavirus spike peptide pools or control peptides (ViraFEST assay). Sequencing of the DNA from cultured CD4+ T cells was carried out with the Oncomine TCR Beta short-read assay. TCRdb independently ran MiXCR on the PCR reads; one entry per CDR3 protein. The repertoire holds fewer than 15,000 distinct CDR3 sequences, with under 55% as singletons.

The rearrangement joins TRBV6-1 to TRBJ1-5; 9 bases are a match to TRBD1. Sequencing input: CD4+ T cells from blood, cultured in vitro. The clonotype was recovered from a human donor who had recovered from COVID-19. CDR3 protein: CATASSGQGFGNQPQHF. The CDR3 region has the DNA TGTGCCACCGCGTCGTCAGGACAGGGGTTCGGCAATCAGCCCCAGCATTTT.